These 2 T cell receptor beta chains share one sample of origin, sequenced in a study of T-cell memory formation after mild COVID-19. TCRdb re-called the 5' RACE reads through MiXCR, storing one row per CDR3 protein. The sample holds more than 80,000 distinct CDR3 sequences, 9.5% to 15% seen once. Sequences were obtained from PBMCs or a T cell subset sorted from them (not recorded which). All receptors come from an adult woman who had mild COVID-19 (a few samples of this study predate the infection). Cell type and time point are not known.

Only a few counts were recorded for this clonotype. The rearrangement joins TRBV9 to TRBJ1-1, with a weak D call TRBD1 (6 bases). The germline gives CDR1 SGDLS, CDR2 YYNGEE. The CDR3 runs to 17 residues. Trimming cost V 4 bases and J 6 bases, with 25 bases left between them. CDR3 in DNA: TGTGCCAGCAGCCCTCTCGTGGCTACAGGGTCGGATCCTGAAGCTTTCTTT. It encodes CASSPLVATGSDPEAFF.

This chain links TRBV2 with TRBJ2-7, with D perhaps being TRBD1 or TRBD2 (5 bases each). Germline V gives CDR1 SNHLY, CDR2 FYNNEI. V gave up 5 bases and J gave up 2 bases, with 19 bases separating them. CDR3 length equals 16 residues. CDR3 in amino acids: CASSSAHGTHTYEQYF. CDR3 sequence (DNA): TGTGCCAGCAGTTCTGCCCACGGGACCCATACCTACGAGCAGTACTTC.